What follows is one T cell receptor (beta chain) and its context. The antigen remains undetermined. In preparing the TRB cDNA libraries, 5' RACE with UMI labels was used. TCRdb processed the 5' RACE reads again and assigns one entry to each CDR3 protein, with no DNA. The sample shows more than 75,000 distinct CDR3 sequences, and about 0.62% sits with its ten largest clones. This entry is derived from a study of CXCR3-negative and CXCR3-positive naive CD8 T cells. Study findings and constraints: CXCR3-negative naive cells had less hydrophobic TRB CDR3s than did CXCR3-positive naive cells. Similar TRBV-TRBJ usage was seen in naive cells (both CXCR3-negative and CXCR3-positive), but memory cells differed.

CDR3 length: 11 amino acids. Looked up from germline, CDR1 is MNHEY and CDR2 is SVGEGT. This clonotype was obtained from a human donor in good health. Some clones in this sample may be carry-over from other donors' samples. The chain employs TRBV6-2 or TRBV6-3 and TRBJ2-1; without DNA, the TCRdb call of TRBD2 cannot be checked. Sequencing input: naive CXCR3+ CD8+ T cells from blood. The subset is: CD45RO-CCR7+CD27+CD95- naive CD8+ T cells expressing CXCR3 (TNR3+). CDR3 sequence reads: CASSSAGTESF.